This T cell receptor beta chain was sequenced in a study of T cell responses to AZD1222 COVID-19 vaccine. Using immunoSEQ multiplex PCR, the repertoire was profiled, and TCRdb retains in-frame clones only, with some absent. The table includes under 200,000 clones, about 90% detected once. V dropped 3 bases and J dropped 9 bases, with 12 bases sitting between them. Germline V gene sequence: CDR1 LGHDT, CDR2 YNNKEL (reference sequence). The CDR3 has 13 amino acids. V is TRBV3-1 (or the pseudogene TRBV3-2) and J is TRBJ2-1; D gene uncertain. Sequences were derived from peripheral blood, sampled on day 0 of MenACWY control vaccination. The receptor comes from an adult in good health. CDR3 sequence (DNA): TGTGCCAGCAGCCACGCCAGGCGAGGTGAGCAGTTCTTC. Translation gives CASSHARRGEQFF.